Shown below are 24 T cell receptor beta chains from a single sample sequenced in a study of technical replicates of blood from several donors listed by TCRdb under 2017. The library was made by the immunoSEQ multiplex PCR assay. TCRdb retrieved this table from immuneACCESS and kept in-frame rearrangements only. Not all clones are present; in checked studies, unresolved V genes account for under half, and no reason is known for the remainder. Across this sample there are under 70,000 clones, with almost 95% seen only once. The leading ten clones occupy 0.3% to 0.4% of the sample. Sequenced: T cells isolated from PBMCs. These receptor sequences come from a human donor in good health.

The chain joins TRBV27 to TRBJ2-7, with TRBD2 matching 8 bases. CDR3 length: 14 residues. Germline trimming cut 5 bases from V and 2 bases from J; bases unmatched to any gene: 5. CDR1 is MNHEY and CDR2 is SMNVEV in the germline V gene (reference sequence). This chain's CDR3 is CASSLLAEPYEQYF. The CDR3 nucleotides are TGTGCCAGCAGTCTACTAGCGGAACCCTACGAGCAGTACTTC.

The V gene is TRBV7-2, the J gene TRBJ2-2; 10 bases are shared with TRBD2. The CDR3 runs to 15 residues. The V segment lost 2 bases and the J segment 6 bases; nucleotides outside the gene matches: 3. The V gene's germline CDR1 is SGHTA and CDR2 FQGNSA. CDR3 nucleotides: TGTGCCAGCAGCTTAAGTACTAGCGGGGCCGGGGAGCTGTTTTTT. Translation: CASSLSTSGAGELFF.

The chain couples TRBV7-9 to TRBJ2-5, with 13 bases that match TRBD2. Germline V gene lookup returns CDR1 SEHNR and CDR2 FQNEAQ (reference sequence). J was trimmed by 3 bases and V by 5 bases; bases with no gene match: 3. There are 15 residues in the CDR3. In DNA form, the CDR3 reads TGTGCCAGCAGCCCTGGGACTAGCGGGAAAGAGACCCAGTACTTC. Protein: CASSPGTSGKETQYF.

The V call is TRBV28, the J call TRBJ1-1; possibly TRBD1 for D (6 bases). Deletions cut 5 bases from V and 1 base from J, with 17 bases between. CDR1 and CDR2 from the germline V gene are MDHEN and SYDVKM. The CDR3 is 16 amino acids. In DNA, the CDR3 is TGTGCCAGCAGTCCCCCAGGGGAAGGTAGGAACACTGAAGCTTTCTTT. It yields the protein CASSPPGEGRNTEAFF.

This clone has just one count. This chain joins TRBV6-1 and TRBJ2-3, with 9 bases matching TRBD2. This CDR3 has 17 amino acids. In germline, CDR1 is MNHNS, CDR2 SASEGT. V trimming: 0 bases; J trimming: 1 base; junction bases outside the gene matches: 5. CDR3 in amino acids: CASSEAMLAGRTDTQYF. CDR3 nucleotides: TGTGCCAGCAGTGAAGCAATGCTAGCGGGACGCACAGATACGCAGTATTTT.

With respect to this clone: At one boundary the junction diverges from the germline segment, which might be a read error. This sequence joins TRBV6-5 and TRBJ2-1, with a weak D call TRBD2 (5 bases). Germline CDR1 MNHEY, CDR2 SVGAGI. The CDR3 consists of 11 residues. The CDR3 sequence is CASSSLAGQLF. The DNA for the CDR3 is TGTGCCAGCAGTTCCCTGGCGGGCCAGCTCTTC.

DNA of the CDR3: TGCGCCAGCAGCCAACCCAGACTAGCGGAGTTAACAGATACGCAGTATTTT. It encodes CASSQPRLAELTDTQYF. J is TRBJ2-3 and V is TRBV4-1; 9 positions agree with TRBD2. V trimming: 2 bases; J trimming: 3 bases; junction bases outside the gene matches: 9. CDR1 is MGHRA and CDR2 is YSYEKL in the germline V gene. The CDR3 consists of 17 residues.

The rearrangement joins TRBV27 to TRBJ1-1; 10 bases align to TRBD1. This CDR3 is 16 amino acids long. V lost 5 bases, J lost 1 base, and 7 bases stayed unmatched. Germline CDR1 reads MNHEY; CDR2 reads SMNVEV (reference sequence). The CDR3 reads CASSADRGRQNTEAFF. The CDR3 nucleotides read TGTGCCAGCAGTGCCGACAGGGGGCGGCAGAACACTGAAGCTTTCTTT.

The V call is TRBV7-3, the J call TRBJ2-2; tentatively, D is TRBD1 (5 bases). In germline, CDR1 is SGHTA, CDR2 FQGTGA. This CDR3 spans 17 amino acids. V was cut by 2 bases and J by 1 base, with 14 bases left in between. The CDR3 loop reads CASSLLRTQGNTGELFF. The CDR3 DNA sequence: TGTGCCAGCAGCTTATTACGCACTCAGGGGAACACCGGGGAGCTGTTTTTT.

This chain joins TRBV11-3 and TRBJ2-2, with 9 bases lining up with TRBD1. Germline CDR1 SGHNT, CDR2 YENEEA. V was pared by 0 bases and J by 4 bases, with 6 bases of the junction left unmatched. The CDR3 contains 17 residues. DNA for the CDR3: TGTGCCAGCAGCTTAGAACGAGGGACAGGGCGCACCGGGGAGCTGTTTTTT. Translating gives CASSLERGTGRTGELFF.

This clone was detected only a few times. The V call is TRBV5-4, the J call TRBJ1-1; 8 bases map to TRBD1. Germline CDR1 reads SGHNT; CDR2 reads YYREEE (reference sequence). V lost 9 bases, J lost 6 bases, and 10 bases stayed unmatched. The CDR3 contains 13 residues. The CDR3 loop is CAIGQGLDPEAFF. The CDR3 DNA reads as TGTGCCATAGGACAGGGATTAGACCCTGAAGCTTTCTTT. Full variable domain (missing parts from reference TRBV5-4 and TRBJ1-1): ETGVTQSPTHLIKTRGQQVTLRCSSQSGHNTVSWYQQALGQGPQFIFQYYREEENGRGNFPPRFSGLQFPNYSSELNVNALELDDSALYLCAIGQGLDPEAFFGQGTRLTVV.

The CDR3 loop is CASSFRGQDYEQYF. Written as DNA, the CDR3 is TGTGCCAGCAGTTTTAGGGGACAGGACTACGAGCAGTACTTC. The chain employs TRBV27 and TRBJ2-7; 8 positions match TRBD1. Germline V gene data show CDR1 as MNHEY and CDR2 as SMNVEV (reference sequence). The V and J ends lost 3 bases and 3 bases, in that order; junction bases with no gene match: 4. The CDR3 has 14 amino acids.

The chain has TRBV30 and TRBJ1-2; D is perhaps TRBD1 (5 bases). V shed 2 bases and J shed 5 bases, with 12 bases lying between them. This CDR3 is 13 amino acids long. Germline CDR1 GTSNPN, CDR2 SVGIG (reference sequence). Written as DNA, the CDR3 is TGTGCCTGGAGTCCCGCAGGGATTTATGGCTACACCTTC. This sequence encodes CAWSPAGIYGYTF.

The V and J genes are TRBV7-6 and TRBJ2-5; no definite D call. The V end lost 1 base, the J end lost 0 bases, and 3 bases lay between the germline ends. The CDR3 is made up of 13 amino acids. Germline lookup yields CDR1 SGHVS and CDR2 FNYEAQ. CDR3 DNA: TGTGCCAGCAGCTTAGACTACCAAGAGACCCAGTACTTC. Protein product: CASSLDYQETQYF.

The V and J genes are TRBV6-5 and TRBJ1-2; unclear D gene. V shed 0 bases and J shed 6 bases, with 14 bases lying between them. Germline loops: CDR1 MNHEY, CDR2 SVGAGI. CDR3 length: 15 residues. Written as DNA, the CDR3 is TGTGCCAGCAGTTACTCTGGGAGATCCGAAAATGGCTACACCTTC. Its translation is CASSYSGRSENGYTF.

This clone was seen more than once but under ten times. The chain has TRBV28 and TRBJ1-1; 7 bases are a match to TRBD1. The CDR3 is made up of 12 amino acids. The trim removed 8 bases at V and 12 bases at J, leaving 12 bases unmatched. Germline V gene sequence: CDR1 MDHEN, CDR2 SYDVKM. The chain's CDR3 is CASLGQARGTFF. The CDR3 nucleotides are TGTGCCAGCCTCGGACAGGCCCGGGGTACTTTCTTT. The variable domain in full, completed from reference TRBV28 and TRBJ1-1, reads DVKVTQSSRYLVKRTGEKVFLECVQDMDHENMFWYRQDPGLGLRLIYFSYDVKMKEKGDIPEGYSVSREKKERFSLILESASTNQTSMYLCASLGQARGTFFGQGTRLTVV.

CDR3 bases: TGTGCCATCACCTCTTCCTGGTTCAGGGGACATCGCTATGGCTACACCTTC. Protein product: CAITSSWFRGHRYGYTF. The V call is TRBV10-3, the J call TRBJ1-2; perhaps TRBD1 as D (6 bases). Germline V CDR1 and CDR2: ENHRY, SYGVKD. V lost 7 bases and J lost 4, with 25 bases in between. This CDR3 contains 17 residues.

CDR3 in DNA: TGTGCCAGCAGCCCTGCCGGGACTAGCGGCTACGAGCAGTACTTC. This gives the protein CASSPAGTSGYEQYF. The chain is built from TRBV9 and TRBJ2-7; TRBD2 agrees at 11 bases. From germline, CDR1 is SGDLS and CDR2 YYNGEE. The CDR3 length is 15 residues. V dropped 4 bases and J dropped 3; count of bases not matched to a gene: 6.

This chain connects TRBV11-1 to TRBJ2-7, with D possibly being TRBD1 (6 bases). The CDR3 sequence is 14 residues long. CDR1 and CDR2 (germline): SGHAT, FQDESV (reference sequence). V lost 4 bases and J 3 bases, leaving 13 bases between the germline ends. CDR3 loop: CASSSHREIYEQYF. Written as DNA, the CDR3 is TGTGCCAGCAGCTCCCACAGGGAAATCTACGAGCAGTACTTC. Together with reference TRBV11-1 and TRBJ2-7, the CDR3 gives the full variable domain: EAEVAQSPRYKITEKSQAVAFWCDPISGHATLYWYRQILGQGPELLVQFQDESVVDDSQLPKDRFSAERLKGVDSTLKIQPAELGDSAMYLCASSSHREIYEQYFGPGTRLTVT.

The J gene is TRBJ2-1, the V gene TRBV7-8; a possible D gene is TRBD1 (6 bases). The V end lost 6 bases, the J end lost 0 bases, and 24 bases lay between the germline ends. This CDR3 is 19 amino acids long. From germline, CDR1 is SGHVS and CDR2 FQNEAQ. The CDR3 DNA is TGTGCCAGCAGACAAGCCGGGACACCCTTCCCTAGCTCCTACAATGAGCAGTTCTTC. Residues: CASRQAGTPFPSSYNEQFF.

The chain couples TRBV7-9 to TRBJ1-2, with unresolved D. V was pared by 1 base and J by 8 bases, with 11 bases between. The CDR3 runs to 13 residues. CDR1 and CDR2 (germline): SEHNR, FQNEAQ (reference sequence). This chain's CDR3 is CASSLDRGWGYTF. The CDR3 DNA follows: TGTGCCAGCAGCTTAGATCGGGGTTGGGGCTACACCTTC.

V gene TRBV2 combines with J gene TRBJ2-7; D gene unclear. Trimming pared 5 bases from V and 6 bases from J, leaving 8 bases between. The germline CDR1 and CDR2 sequences are SNHLY and FYNNEI. This CDR3 has 11 amino acids. The CDR3 DNA is TGTGCCAGCAGTTATATCGGCGAGCAGTACTTC. It codes for CASSYIGEQYF. Full variable domain (outside the CDR3, taken from reference TRBV2 and TRBJ2-7): EPEVTQTPSHQVTQMGQEVILRCVPISNHLYFYWYRQILGQKVEFLVSFYNNEISEKSEIFDDQFSVERPDGSNFTLKIRSTKLEDSAMYFCASSYIGEQYFGPGTRLTVT.

The chain combines TRBV5-1 with TRBJ2-3, with 16 nucleotides matching TRBD2. The CDR3 is made up of 19 amino acids. Germline V gene data show CDR1 as SGHRS and CDR2 as YFSETQ. With V trimmed by 5 bases and J by 1 base, 10 bases remained unmatched. CDR3 protein: CASSPGLAGGPGGTDTQYF. The CDR3 nucleotides are TGCGCCAGCAGTCCGGGACTAGCGGGAGGGCCGGGGGGCACAGATACGCAGTATTTT.

The chain joins TRBV5-4 to TRBJ2-5, with D perhaps TRBD2 (7 bases). Trimming shortened V by 4 bases and J by 3 bases, and 19 bases separated the two germline ends. Germline V gene data show CDR1 as SGHNT and CDR2 as YYREEE (reference sequence). This CDR3 is built from 16 residues. CDR3 coding DNA: TGTGCCAGCAGCCGCAACGGGGGGCGGGTCAAAGAGACCCAGTACTTC. Amino acid sequence: CASSRNGGRVKETQYF. Full variable domain (outside the CDR3, taken from reference TRBV5-4 and TRBJ2-5): ETGVTQSPTHLIKTRGQQVTLRCSSQSGHNTVSWYQQALGQGPQFIFQYYREEENGRGNFPPRFSGLQFPNYSSELNVNALELDDSALYLCASSRNGGRVKETQYFGPGTRLLVL.